The present TCR beta chain was sequenced within a study of Ad26.COV2.S vaccination and SARS-CoV-2 variants. Study overall: The donor participated in the COV1001 trial, in its Ad26.COV2.S arm. The vaccine Ad26.COV2.S was put into the muscle once, or twice with 56 days between.

With 0 bases removed from V and 7 bases from J, the gap between germline ends came to 15 bases. This CDR3 is built from 15 residues. Germline-derived CDR1 and CDR2 are SGDLS and YYNGEE. General observations from the study: Marked by substantial breadth, spike-specific CD8+ and CD4+ T cell responses were reportedly seen after vaccination.

In regard to this clone: Its matching antigen is unknown.

Generated by immunoSEQ multiplex PCR, the TCRdb table keeps only in-frame clones and is missing some. The sample lists roughly 700,000 clones; 89% were seen once. As for treatment: roughly 20 received Ad26.COV2.S at low or high dose, single or two shots; several received placebo; per-sample allocation not given. At day 63 after the first vaccine or placebo injection, samples were drawn. The input for sequencing was peripheral blood, taken in a trial of Ad26.COV2.S vaccine versus placebo. The TCR sequence derives from a person between 18 and 65 years old who received the Ad26.COV2.S COVID-19 vaccine or a placebo. This rearrangement joins TRBV9 to TRBJ2-3; D unclear. In DNA form, the CDR3 reads TGTGCCAGCAGCGTAGAGGCAGGCGGTGCGAATACGCAGTATTTT. Its protein is CASSVEAGGANTQYF.